These 21 T cell receptor beta chains share one sample of origin, sequenced in a study of regulatory T cells in long-lasting Graves disease. Indicated time point: newly diagnosed GD, antithyroid drugs for less than 3 months. Preparation of the TCR library used RNA extracted from PBMCs. CDR3-region Arm-PCR and iRepertoire HTBI primers produced the TCR beta libraries. TCRdb itself ran the multiplex PCR reads through MiXCR, one entry per CDR3 protein. The sample contains over 500,000 distinct CDR3 sequences, roughly 15% of which appear only once. The data also belong to a second study, concerning T cells in Graves' hyperthyroidism and ophthalmopathy.

This material consisted of peripheral blood mononuclear cells (PBMCs), taken at new diagnosis, from a patient treated with antithyroid drugs. The receptors originated from a woman aged 30 to 39 with Graves disease.

The chain links TRBV7-9 to TRBJ1-2; TRBD1 is a possible D gene (5 bases). This CDR3 is built from 15 residues. Between the trimmed V and J ends, which lost 6 bases and 5 bases, there was a span of 19 bases. Germline CDR1 reads SEHNR; CDR2 reads FQNEAQ (reference sequence). The CDR3 here is CASSAAWGGLYGYTF. DNA of the CDR3: TGTGCCAGCAGTGCAGCTTGGGGGGGGTTATATGGCTACACCTTC.

The V call is TRBV9, the J call TRBJ2-5; D might be TRBD1 (5 bases). The CDR3 has 15 residues. From germline, CDR1 is SGDLS and CDR2 YYNGEE. V was shortened by 3 bases and J by 4 bases, with 16 bases between the two germline ends. Here the CDR3 reads CASSGGSVYRETQYF. The CDR3 DNA sequence: TGTGCCAGCAGCGGGGGCTCGGTCTACCGAGAGACCCAGTACTTC.

This clonotype has ten or more counts. This chain joins TRBV3-1 and TRBJ1-2; 7 bases map to TRBD1. Germline-derived CDR1 and CDR2 are LGHDT and YNNKEL (reference sequence). CDR3 length equals 14 residues. Trimming removed 1 base from V and 3 bases from J; junction bases left unmatched: 2. DNA of the CDR3: TGTGCCAGCAGCCAAGTTACAGGGGACTATGGCTACACCTTC. This codes for CASSQVTGDYGYTF.

The V and J genes are TRBV7-8 and TRBJ1-4; the match to TRBD1 covers 8 bases. The CDR3 runs 11 residues. The germline gives CDR1 SGHVS, CDR2 FQNEAQ. With V trimmed by 8 bases and J by 13 bases, 6 bases remained unmatched. The CDR3 here is CASGQGFRLFF. CDR3 nucleotides: TGTGCCAGCGGACAGGGATTCCGACTGTTTTTT.

At least ten counts were recorded for this clonotype. The rearrangement uses TRBV27 and TRBJ1-4, with 10 bases identical to TRBD1. Trimming took 6 bases from V and 1 from J; bases not matched to a gene: 11. Germline CDR1 is MNHEY and CDR2 is SMNVEV (reference sequence). The CDR3 totals 18 residues. CDR3 sequence: CASRSGTGVWGTNEKLFF. The CDR3 DNA follows: TGTGCCAGCAGATCCGGGACAGGGGTTTGGGGAACTAATGAAAAACTGTTTTTT. Full variable domain (outside the CDR3, taken from reference TRBV27 and TRBJ1-4): EAQVTQNPRYLITVTGKKLTVTCSQNMNHEYMSWYRQDPGLGLRQIYYSMNVEVTDKGDVPEGYKVSRKEKRNFPLILESPSPNQTSLYFCASRSGTGVWGTNEKLFFGSGTQLSVL.

This clonotype was picked up a small number of times. The chain joins TRBV7-8 to TRBJ1-4, with D maybe TRBD1 (5 bases). Germline V gene data show CDR1 as SGHVS and CDR2 as FQNEAQ. The CDR3 contains 15 residues. V was trimmed by 4 bases and J by 8 bases, leaving 17 bases between them. DNA of the CDR3: TGTGCCAGCAGCTCCCGGGGGAGTGTGGAAGAAAAACTGTTTTTT. Encoded protein: CASSSRGSVEEKLFF.

This chain links TRBV6-2 or TRBV6-3 with TRBJ2-5, with D possibly matching TRBD1 (5 bases). V lost 8 bases and J lost 0, with 19 bases in between. CDR1 and CDR2 from the germline V gene are MNHEY and SVGEGT. The CDR3 is 16 residues long. CDR3 DNA sequence: TGTGCCAGCCGCGCCCCCGGCAGGGAACACCAAGAGACCCAGTACTTC. Its protein is CASRAPGREHQETQYF.

This clonotype appeared once. The chain is built from TRBV5-1 and TRBJ1-1, with unresolved D. CDR1 and CDR2 (germline): SGHRS, YFSETQ. The CDR3 spans 16 residues. Trimming took 4 bases from V and 5 from J, leaving 21 bases between them. The CDR3 DNA reads TGCGCCAGCAGCACGTCTTCCAGTTCCGGTTCGACTGAAGCTTTCTTT. As protein: CASSTSSSSGSTEAFF. The full variable domain, completed using reference TRBV5-1 and TRBJ1-1, is KAGVTQTPRYLIKTRGQQVTLSCSPISGHRSVSWYQQTPGQGLQFLFEYFSETQRNKGNFPGRFSGRQFSNSRSEMNVSTLELGDSALYLCASSTSSSSGSTEAFFGQGTRLTVV.

CDR3 sequence (DNA): TGTGCCAGCAGCTTAGCTGGGACAGGGGTTACCGGGGAGCTGTTTTTT. Translated: CASSLAGTGVTGELFF. The chain employs TRBV7-9 and TRBJ2-2; 10 bases fit TRBD1. J gave up 5 bases and V 0 bases, and 3 bases lay outside the gene matches. The CDR3 has 16 amino acids. CDR1 is SEHNR and CDR2 is FQNEAQ in the germline V gene (reference sequence).

The chain combines TRBV10-3 with TRBJ2-7, with TRBD2 matching over 15 bases. The V and J ends lost 3 bases and 0 bases, in that order; junction bases with no gene match: 9. The CDR3 totals 19 residues. CDR1 is ENHRY and CDR2 is SYGVKD in the germline V gene. Here the CDR3 DNA reads TGTGCCATCAGTGAATCTTTAGGGACTAGCGGGGGGAACTCCTACGAGCAGTACTTC. This gives the protein CAISESLGTSGGNSYEQYF.

The chain has TRBV7-2 and TRBJ2-2; weak D call: TRBD1 (5 bases). Looked up from germline, CDR1 is SGHTA and CDR2 is FQGNSA. CDR3 length equals 15 residues. V lost 5 bases to trimming and J lost 4 bases, with 14 bases between them. DNA of the CDR3: TGTGCCAGCAGCCTCAAGTTGGGGCTCACCGGGGAGCTGTTTTTT. Its protein is CASSLKLGLTGELFF. Based on the CDR3 plus reference TRBV7-2 and TRBJ2-2, the full variable domain is GAGVSQSPSNKVTEKGKDVELRCDPISGHTALYWYRQSLGQGLEFLIYFQGNSAPDKSGLPSDRFSAERTGGSVSTLTIQRTQQEDSAVYLCASSLKLGLTGELFFGEGSRLTVL.

This chain uses TRBV28 with TRBJ2-2, with D uncertain. CDR1 is MDHEN, CDR2 SYDVKM, per germline. The CDR3 has 14 residues. Trimming cost V 2 bases and J 6 bases, with 10 bases left between them. In DNA form, the CDR3 reads TGTGCCAGCAGTTTACTATTATTCCCCGGGGAGCTGTTTTTT. Translated: CASSLLLFPGELFF.

The chain has TRBV4-2 and TRBJ2-3; 13 bases match TRBD2. CDR1 is LGHNA and CDR2 is YNFKEQ in the germline V gene. The length of the CDR3 is 16 residues. Trimming removed 3 bases from V and 10 bases from J; junction bases left unmatched: 10. The CDR3: CASSQGGLAGIGAQYF. CDR3 coding DNA: TGTGCCAGCAGCCAGGGGGGACTAGCGGGAATTGGCGCGCAGTATTTT.

This clonotype was observed at least ten times. The chain is built from TRBV20-1 and TRBJ1-1; possibly TRBD1 for D (6 bases). CDR1 and CDR2 from the germline V gene are DFQATT and SNEGSKA (reference sequence). Trimming took off 3 bases at V and 4 bases at J, with 15 bases between the two ends. This CDR3 has 14 residues. The CDR3 bases are TGCAGTGCTAGTCCGGGGGCGAGGGGCACTGAAGCTTTCTTT. Translation: CSASPGARGTEAFF.

This clonotype has ten or more counts. The chain carries TRBV12-3 or TRBV12-4 and TRBJ1-6; 9 positions match TRBD1. J was trimmed by 8 bases and V by 5 bases; bases with no gene match: 13. The CDR3 is made up of 17 amino acids. CDR3: CASSTGTGLYSDSPLHF. The CDR3 region has the DNA TGTGCCAGCAGTACCGGGACAGGGCTCTATTCCGATTCACCCCTCCACTTT.

V and J are TRBV5-1 and TRBJ2-1; D unresolved. The CDR3 is made up of 13 amino acids. The V gene lost 7 bases and the J gene lost 0 bases, with 8 bases spanning the gap. The germline CDR1 and CDR2 sequences are SGHRS and YFSETQ. CDR3 residues: CASSGLSYNEQFF. The DNA of the CDR3 is TGCGCCAGCTCGGGTCTCTCCTACAATGAGCAGTTCTTC.

This clonotype was picked up one time. A much larger clone lies one base from this, so it may be a read error. No conserved phenylalanine or tryptophan ends this CDR3, so it is likely a read error. The DNA is omitted, as the CDR3 cannot be located on it reliably, and the CDR3 follows TCRdb's listing. The chain combines TRBV20-1 with TRBJ2-3; the table's D call, TRBD1, has no DNA check behind it. Counting both end residues, the CDR3 totals 15 amino acids. Germline V gene lookup returns CDR1 DFQATT and CDR2 SNEGSKA (reference sequence). CDR3 loop: CSAREEGVWAETQYL.

This clonotype was detected ten times or more. The chain links TRBV5-1 to TRBJ2-7, with 8 bases matching TRBD2. Unmatched junction bases numbered 5, after V lost 3 bases and J lost 3 bases. The germline V gene has CDR1 SGHRS and CDR2 YFSETQ. The CDR3 spans 14 residues. CDR3 nucleotide sequence: TGCGCCAGCAGCTATCGTAGCGGGGACTACGAGCAGTACTTC. This encodes CASSYRSGDYEQYF.

There are many counts of this clonotype. The chain joins TRBV27 to TRBJ1-5; D unclear. Trimming took 7 bases from V and 1 from J, leaving 14 bases between them. Germline CDR1 MNHEY, CDR2 SMNVEV (reference sequence). The CDR3 has 15 amino acids. Here the CDR3 reads CASTASPASNQPQHF. The CDR3 coding sequence is TGTGCCAGCACCGCGTCTCCGGCGAGCAATCAGCCCCAGCATTTT.

There are many counts of this clonotype. The rearrangement joins TRBV28 to TRBJ2-7; unclear D gene. The CDR3 is made up of 15 amino acids. V was pared by 7 bases and J by 0 bases, with 16 bases between. CDR1 and CDR2 from the germline V gene are MDHEN and SYDVKM. Here the CDR3 DNA reads TGTGCCAGCACCTTAACACCTCGAAGCTCCTACGAGCAGTACTTC. Protein product: CASTLTPRSSYEQYF.

The rearrangement links TRBV9 to TRBJ2-5; D is possibly TRBD2 (5 bases). V was shortened by 3 bases and J by 3 bases, with 15 bases between the two germline ends. The CDR3 has 15 amino acids. CDR1 is SGDLS, CDR2 YYNGEE, per germline. The CDR3 is CASSAAGDPKETQYF. CDR3 bases: TGTGCCAGCAGCGCGGCCGGGGATCCGAAAGAGACCCAGTACTTC.